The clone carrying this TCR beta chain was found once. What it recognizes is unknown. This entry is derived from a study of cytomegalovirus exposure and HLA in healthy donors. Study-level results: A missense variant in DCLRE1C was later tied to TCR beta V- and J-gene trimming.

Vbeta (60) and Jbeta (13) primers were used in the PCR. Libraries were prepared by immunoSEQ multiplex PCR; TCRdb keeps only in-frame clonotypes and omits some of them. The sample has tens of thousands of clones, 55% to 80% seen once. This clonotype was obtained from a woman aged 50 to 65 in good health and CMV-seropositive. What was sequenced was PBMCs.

DNA for the CDR3: TGTGCCAGCAGCGCGGACAGGGGACGACTCTATGGCTACACCTTC. Encoded protein: CASSADRGRLYGYTF. The V call is TRBV9, the J call TRBJ1-2, with 9 bases matching TRBD1. The germline CDR1 and CDR2 sequences are SGDLS and YYNGEE. The CDR3 runs to 15 residues. Trimming at V came to 3 bases and at J to 4 bases, leaving 7 bases not matched to a gene. The entire variable domain, with the rest obtained from reference TRBV9 and TRBJ1-2, is as follows: DSGVTQTPKHLITATGQRVTLRCSPRSGDLSVYWYQQSLDQGLQFLIQYYNGEERAKGNILERFSAQQFPDLHSELNLSSLELGDSALYFCASSADRGRLYGYTFGSGTRLTVV.